These 10 T cell receptor beta chains came from one sample sequenced in a study of cytomegalovirus exposure and HLA in healthy donors. A multiplex PCR was run with 60 Vbeta primers and 13 Jbeta primers. Using immunoSEQ multiplex PCR, the repertoire was profiled, and TCRdb retains in-frame clones only, with some absent. The table includes around 150,000 clones, more than 65% detected once. Source material: PBMCs. Receptors were obtained from a man in his fifties or sixties in good health and CMV-seropositive.

The chain recombines TRBV7-9 with TRBJ1-6, with 8 bases aligning to TRBD1. CDR3 size: 16 residues. V shed 5 bases, J shed 0 bases, and the junction held 3 bases outside the gene matches. The V gene's germline CDR1 is SEHNR and CDR2 FQNEAQ (reference sequence). DNA of the CDR3: TGTGCCAGCAGCCGACAGGGGAGCTCCTATAATTCACCCCTCCACTTT. Protein: CASSRQGSSYNSPLHF.

The chain combines TRBV7-2 with TRBJ1-5; 8 bases align to TRBD1. Germline V gene data show CDR1 as SGHTA and CDR2 as FQGNSA. This CDR3 comprises 15 residues. The V gene end was trimmed by 3 bases and the J gene end by 7 bases; junction bases not matched to a gene: 8. This chain's CDR3 is CASSFDRGSGQPQHF. The CDR3, as DNA: TGTGCCAGCAGCTTCGACAGGGGAAGTGGGCAGCCCCAGCATTTT.

This chain joins TRBV15 and TRBJ1-3, with TRBD1 matching over 7 bases. The V segment lost 5 bases and the J segment 4 bases; nucleotides outside the gene matches: 5. The germline CDR1 and CDR2 sequences are LNHNV and YYDKDF (reference sequence). The CDR3 runs 14 residues. The chain's CDR3 is CATSPDRTGNTIYF. The CDR3 DNA reads TGTGCCACCAGCCCGGACAGGACCGGAAACACCATATATTTT.

V gene TRBV19 combines with J gene TRBJ1-1; 10 positions agree with TRBD1. The germline V gene has CDR1 LNHDA and CDR2 SQIVND (reference sequence). This CDR3 comprises 14 residues. V gave up 6 bases and J gave up 4 bases; unmatched junction bases: 5. The CDR3 loop is CASSTGQGVTEAFF. CDR3 DNA: TGTGCCAGTAGCACTGGACAGGGGGTCACTGAAGCTTTCTTT.

In DNA, the CDR3 is TGTGCCAGCTCATCCGGACTAGCGGAGTTCTACGAGCAGTACTTC. It is translated as CASSSGLAEFYEQYF. The chain couples TRBV18 to TRBJ2-7; 10 bases are a match to TRBD2. In germline, CDR1 is KGHSH, CDR2 LQKENI. This CDR3 has 15 residues. The J segment lost 3 bases and the V segment lost 5 bases, leaving 7 bases of the junction unmatched.

The chain links TRBV4-2 to TRBJ1-1, with 8 bases that match TRBD1. The CDR3 runs to 17 residues. Germline CDR1 LGHNA, CDR2 YNFKEQ. Losses at the gene ends were 0 bases for V and 2 bases for J; bases not matched to a gene: 8. DNA of the CDR3: TGTGCCAGCAGCCAAGATTTTTTGGACAGGGACAACACTGAAGCTTTCTTT. Translation gives CASSQDFLDRDNTEAFF.

The chain recombines TRBV9 with TRBJ2-1, with a possible D match to TRBD2 (6 bases). The germline V gene has CDR1 SGDLS and CDR2 YYNGEE. This CDR3 is 16 amino acids long. Trimming removed 0 bases at V and 7 bases at J, with 17 bases between. CDR3 DNA: TGTGCCAGCAGCGTAGCTCCCTTTACCGCGGGGAATGAGCAGTTCTTC. It encodes CASSVAPFTAGNEQFF.

This sequence joins TRBV6-6 and TRBJ2-5, with 11 positions matching TRBD2. V gave up 6 bases and J gave up 4 bases; unmatched junction bases: 4. Germline-derived CDR1 and CDR2 are MNHNY and SVGAGI (reference sequence). The CDR3 covers 14 residues. The CDR3 spells CASSRGTSGETQYF. DNA for the CDR3: TGTGCCAGCAGCCGGGGGACTAGCGGAGAGACCCAGTACTTC.

This chain joins TRBV5-5 and TRBJ2-2; 10 nucleotides line up with TRBD1. With V trimmed by 4 bases and J by 1 base, 1 base remained unmatched. The CDR3 is 15 amino acids. Germline V lookup: CDR1 SGHKS, CDR2 YYEKEE (reference sequence). Here the CDR3 reads CASSRTGGNTGELFF. CDR3 DNA sequence: TGTGCCAGCAGCCGGACAGGGGGGAACACCGGGGAGCTGTTTTTT.

The V and J genes are TRBV18 and TRBJ2-7, with 10 bases lining up with TRBD2. Losses at the gene ends were 4 bases for V and 4 bases for J; bases not matched to a gene: 4. CDR3 length: 14 residues. Germline CDR1 is KGHSH and CDR2 is LQKENI. CDR3 bases: TGTGCCAGCTCACAAGCGGGAGGGCCTTACGAGCAGTACTTC. This codes for CASSQAGGPYEQYF.